This T cell receptor beta chain was observed in a study of blood T cells in healthy people across ages. Germline loops: CDR1 SGHTA, CDR2 FQGTGA. V lost 7 bases and J lost 0, with 15 bases in between. The length of the CDR3 is 16 residues. It was with a sample-barcoded 5' primer and a J-beta primer mix that a second PCR of roughly 7 to 12 cycles was run. TCRdb redid the calling of the 5' RACE reads with MiXCR, one entry per CDR3 protein. The table includes roughly 800,000 distinct CDR3 sequences, just under 25% detected once. This sample was shared with a second study, whose subject was T cells of mothers and their children. That investigation notes: cDNA synthesis used all extracted RNA, approximately 1.6 ug per 15 ul.

The chain employs TRBV7-3 and TRBJ2-2; D perhaps matches TRBD1 (6 bases). The source is a boy younger than 18 in good health. The sample comprised blood. CDR3 amino acids: CASTPAGGANTGELFF. CDR3 in DNA: TGTGCCAGCACCCCCGCTGGGGGCGCGAACACCGGGGAGCTGTTTTTT.